This is a list of T cell receptor beta chains from one sample in a study of T cells in Graves' hyperthyroidism and ophthalmopathy. MiXCR was run by TCRdb on the multiplex PCR reads, yielding one entry per CDR3 protein. The repertoire holds approximately 740,000 distinct CDR3 sequences, with around 15% as singletons. Sequenced input: blood. The receptor set was obtained from a woman aged 18 to 35 with Graves' hyperthyroidism. Each CDR3 is given with its conserved first and last residue. D genes are given only for firm matches. The size of a clone is reported for some rows only, either as once, few or many, or as a class for expanded clones.

d_gene	abundance	j_gene	v_gene	CDR3aa	CDR3nt
NA	many	TRBJ2-3	TRBV7-9	CASRSAGSTDTQYF	TGTGCCAGCCGCTCAGCAGGGAGCACAGATACGCAGTATTTT
NA	many	TRBJ1-1	TRBV30	CAWRGPSAGTEAFF	TGTGCCTGGAGGGGGCCCTCGGCGGGCACTGAAGCTTTCTTT
TRBD2	few	TRBJ2-1	TRBV19	CASSIVRLAGGNEQFF	TGTGCCAGTAGTATAGTAAGGCTAGCGGGAGGCAATGAGCAGTTCTTC
TRBD2	few	TRBJ2-5	TRBV20-1	CSASAPTTSVQETQYF	TGCAGTGCTAGTGCCCCGACGACTAGCGTTCAAGAGACCCAGTACTTC
NA	NA	TRBJ2-7	TRBV3-1	CASSHLGTYEQYF	TGTGCCAGCAGCCATTTGGGAACGTACGAGCAGTACTTC
TRBD2	few	TRBJ2-1	TRBV20-1	CSGAGVGYNEQFF	TGCAGTGGCGCGGGAGTCGGATACAATGAGCAGTTCTTC
NA	many	TRBJ2-1	TRBV28	CATFISSYNEQFF	TGTGCCACCTTTATTAGCTCCTACAATGAGCAGTTCTTC
NA	many	TRBJ2-7	TRBV20-1	CSARDWQGSYEQYF	TGCAGTGCTAGAGATTGGCAGGGGTCCTACGAGCAGTACTTC
NA	many	TRBJ2-3	TRBV20-1	CSARGRHSSTDTQYF	TGCAGTGCTAGAGGACGACATTCTAGCACAGATACGCAGTATTTT
NA	many	TRBJ1-1	TRBV30	CAWSRQENTEAFF	TGTGCCTGGAGTAGACAGGAGAACACTGAAGCTTTCTTT
NA	many	TRBJ1-4	TRBV11-3	CASSWGGEEKLFF	TGTGCCAGCAGCTGGGGGGGGGAAGAAAAACTGTTTTTT
TRBD1	NA	TRBJ2-5	TRBV5-6	CASSSRDRALQETQYF	TGTGCCAGCAGCTCCCGGGACAGGGCCCTGCAAGAGACCCAGTACTTC
TRBD1	NA	TRBJ2-5	TRBV20-1	CSAYRGQETQYF	TGCAGTGCGTACAGGGGACAAGAGACCCAGTACTTC
NA	NA	TRBJ1-5	TRBV19	CASSAGGVGNQPQHF	TGTGCCAGTAGTGCCGGGGGGGTGGGAAATCAGCCCCAGCATTTT
NA	NA	TRBJ2-2	TRBV7-2	CASSFTLANTGELFF	TGTGCCAGCAGCTTTACGCTAGCAAACACCGGGGAGCTGTTTTTT
TRBD2	many	TRBJ2-1	TRBV5-1	CASSLAGREASEQFF	TGCGCCAGCAGCTTGGCCGGGCGGGAGGCCAGTGAGCAGTTCTTC
NA	few	TRBJ1-4	TRBV6-2/TRBV6-3	CASSYGGATNEKLFF	TGTGCCAGCAGTTACGGAGGTGCTACTAATGAAAAACTGTTTTTT
TRBD2	NA	TRBJ2-1	TRBV29-1	CSVGTSGPSSYNEQFF	TGCAGCGTTGGGACTAGCGGACCAAGCTCCTACAATGAGCAGTTCTTC
TRBD1	few	TRBJ1-5	TRBV16	CASSQFSGGGQPQHF	TGTGCCAGCAGCCAATTTTCAGGGGGCGGTCAGCCCCAGCATTTT
NA	few	TRBJ1-2	TRBV29-1	CSVEDPGGARNGYTF	TGCAGCGTTGAAGATCCGGGGGGCGCGAGGAATGGCTACACCTTC
TRBD2	few	TRBJ2-3	TRBV7-2	CASSSVRTRSTDTQYF	TGTGCCAGCAGCTCCGTGCGGACTAGGAGCACAGATACGCAGTATTTT
NA	NA	TRBJ1-2	TRBV7-9	CASSPGTVPYGYTF	TGTGCCAGCAGCCCCGGGACGGTCCCCTATGGCTACACCTTC
TRBD1	few	TRBJ2-2	TRBV24-1	CATSDAGTGIIGELFF	TGTGCCACCAGTGACGCCGGGACAGGGATCATCGGGGAGCTGTTTTTT
NA	NA	TRBJ2-3	TRBV20-1	CSARDGRLMLTDTQYF	TGCAGTGCTAGAGATGGGAGACTCATGCTCACAGATACGCAGTATTTT
NA	many	TRBJ2-3	TRBV11-2	CASSLEGLGPDTQYF	TGTGCCAGCAGCTTAGAGGGCTTGGGCCCAGATACGCAGTATTTT
NA	many	TRBJ1-3	TRBV7-2	CASSLGQAGNTIYF	TGTGCCAGCAGCTTAGGGCAGGCTGGAAACACCATATATTTT
NA	few	TRBJ1-5	TRBV6-2/TRBV6-3	CASSPAGTQHF	TGTGCCAGCAGTCCCGCCGGGACCCAGCATTTT
NA	many	TRBJ1-5	TRBV7-2	CASRSQGYSNQPQHF	TGTGCCAGCAGATCGCAGGGATATAGCAATCAGCCCCAGCATTTT
NA	many	TRBJ2-7	TRBV20-1	CSAARTPYEQYF	TGCAGTGCTGCCCGGACCCCCTACGAGCAGTACTTC
NA	many	TRBJ2-1	TRBV7-2	CASSSPVGDIGYNEQFF	TGTGCCAGCAGCTCCCCGGTAGGGGACATAGGTTACAATGAGCAGTTCTTC
TRBD2	few	TRBJ2-1	TRBV7-9	CASSPSGRSSYNEQFF	TGTGCCAGCAGCCCCAGCGGGAGAAGCTCCTACAATGAGCAGTTCTTC
NA	many	TRBJ2-5	TRBV6-1	CASSYPNSRVGGTQYF	TGTGCCAGCAGTTATCCGAATAGCCGGGTCGGTGGGACCCAGTACTTC
NA	NA	TRBJ2-7	TRBV29-1	CSARGGRPAYEQYF	TGCAGCGCCCGAGGGGGTCGCCCAGCCTACGAGCAGTACTTC
TRBD2	many	TRBJ2-1	TRBV11-2	CASSSRLAGGGNEQFF	TGTGCCAGCAGCTCGCGTCTAGCGGGAGGAGGTAATGAGCAGTTCTTC
NA	many	TRBJ2-1	TRBV28	CASSFGVNEQFF	TGTGCCAGCAGTTTCGGAGTTAATGAGCAGTTCTTC
NA	many	TRBJ1-5	TRBV6-2/TRBV6-3	CASSYSMGSVRNSNQPQHF	TGTGCCAGCAGTTACTCGATGGGGTCAGTTCGAAATAGCAATCAGCCCCAGCATTTT
NA	many	TRBJ2-5	TRBV20-1	CSARDQETQYF	TGCAGTGCTAGAGATCAGGAGACCCAGTACTTC
NA	few	TRBJ2-1	TRBV19	CASSIDLATYNEQFF	TGTGCCAGTAGTATAGATCTGGCAACATACAATGAGCAGTTCTTC
NA	NA	TRBJ2-3	TRBV7-6	CASGQGPTDTQYF	TGTGCCAGCGGGCAGGGCCCCACAGATACGCAGTATTTT
NA	NA	TRBJ1-4	TRBV6-9	CASSFRDGEKLFF	TGTGCCAGCAGTTTCCGAGATGGGGAAAAACTGTTTTTT
NA	few	TRBJ2-2	TRBV29-1	CSAKGQSGANTGELFF	TGCAGCGCCAAGGGGCAGTCGGGGGCAAACACCGGGGAGCTGTTTTTT
TRBD2	few	TRBJ2-1	TRBV7-2	CASSLGGSKDEQFF	TGTGCCAGCAGCTTGGGCGGGAGTAAAGATGAGCAGTTCTTC
NA	many	TRBJ2-1	TRBV30	CAWSKGQGYEQFF	TGTGCCTGGAGTAAAGGCCAGGGATATGAGCAGTTCTTC
TRBD2	many	TRBJ2-7	TRBV11-2	CASSLERLAVLDEQYF	TGTGCCAGCAGCTTAGAGCGGCTAGCGGTCCTGGACGAGCAGTACTTC
NA	many	TRBJ2-7	TRBV2	CASGVSYEQYF	TGTGCCAGCGGGGTCTCCTACGAGCAGTACTTC
NA	many	TRBJ2-7	TRBV3-1	CASSQDLVYEQYF	TGTGCCAGCAGCCAAGATTTGGTCTACGAGCAGTACTTC
TRBD2	many	TRBJ2-3	TRBV4-2	CASSQTSGTSGRTDTQYF	TGTGCCAGCAGCCAGACTTCTGGGACTAGCGGACGCACAGATACGCAGTATTTT
NA	few	TRBJ1-4	TRBV29-1	CSVASGQDEKLFF	TGCAGCGTTGCCTCGGGTCAGGACGAAAAACTGTTTTTT
TRBD1	many	TRBJ1-1	TRBV12-3/TRBV12-4	CASSLVRLVWDRGGQVNTEAFF	TGTGCCAGCAGTTTAGTCCGCCTCGTATGGGACCGAGGGGGACAGGTGAACACTGAAGCTTTCTTT
TRBD1	NA	TRBJ2-3	TRBV2	CASSGGTGPRTQYF	TGTGCCAGCAGCGGAGGGACAGGGCCCCGAACGCAGTATTTT